This T cell receptor beta chain emerged from a study of cytomegalovirus exposure and HLA in healthy donors. Study results and limitations: Reported performance of the classifier showed diagnosis of cytomegalovirus status with high specificity and sensitivity.

Deletions cut 7 bases from V and 6 bases from J, with 16 bases between. Germline V gives CDR1 SNHLY, CDR2 FYNNEI. The length of the CDR3 is 14 residues. It was with 60 Vbeta and 13 Jbeta primers that the PCR ran. Some clones are missing from TCRdb's copy, which holds only in-frame ones; the method was immunoSEQ multiplex PCR. The repertoire consists of about 64,000 clones, with over 60% occurring once and the leading ten covering 3%. In the case of this clone: What it recognizes is unknown.

This chain joins TRBV2 and TRBJ1-5; tentatively, D is TRBD1 (6 bases). This clonotype was obtained from a woman between 45 and 65 years old in good health and CMV-seronegative. Sample: PBMCs. The CDR3 protein is CASKGDVQGQPQHF. The CDR3, as DNA: TGTGCCAGCAAGGGGGACGTCCAAGGTCAGCCCCAGCATTTT.